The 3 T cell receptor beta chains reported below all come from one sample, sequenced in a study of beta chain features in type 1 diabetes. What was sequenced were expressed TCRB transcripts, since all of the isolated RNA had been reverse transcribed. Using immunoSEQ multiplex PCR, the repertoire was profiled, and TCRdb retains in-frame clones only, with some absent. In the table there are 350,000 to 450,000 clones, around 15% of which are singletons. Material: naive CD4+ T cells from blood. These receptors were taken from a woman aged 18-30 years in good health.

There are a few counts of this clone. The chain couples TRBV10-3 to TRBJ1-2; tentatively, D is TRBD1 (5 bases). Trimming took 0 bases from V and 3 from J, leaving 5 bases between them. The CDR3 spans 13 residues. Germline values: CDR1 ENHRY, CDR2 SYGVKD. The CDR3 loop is CAISESTDYGYTF. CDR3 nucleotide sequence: TGTGCCATCAGTGAGTCGACAGACTATGGCTACACCTTC.

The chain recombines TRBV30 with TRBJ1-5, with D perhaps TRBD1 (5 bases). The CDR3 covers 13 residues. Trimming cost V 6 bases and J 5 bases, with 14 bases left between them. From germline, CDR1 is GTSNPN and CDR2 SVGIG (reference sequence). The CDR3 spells CACTNGGDQPQHF. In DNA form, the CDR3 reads TGTGCCTGCACTAACGGAGGGGATCAGCCCCAGCATTTT.

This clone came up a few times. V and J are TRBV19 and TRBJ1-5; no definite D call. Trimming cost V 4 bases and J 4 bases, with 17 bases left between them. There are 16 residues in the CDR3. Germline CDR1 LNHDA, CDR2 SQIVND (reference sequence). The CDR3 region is CASSTPRSAANQPQHF. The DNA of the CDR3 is TGTGCCAGTAGTACCCCTAGGTCGGCCGCAAATCAGCCCCAGCATTTT.